This is a list of T cell receptor beta chains from one sample in a study of technical replicates of blood from several donors. Here immunoSEQ multiplex PCR was the method, and the copy in TCRdb shows in-frame clones only, minus some. The sample yields some 74,000 clones, 75% to 90% seen once. The sequencing input was T cells isolated from PBMCs. The receptors stem from a human donor in good health. Both conserved end residues are part of each CDR3. The D gene is left open where the match is weak. The listing skips clone size in some rows; elsewhere it reads once, few, many or a size class.

V gene	clone size	D gene	J gene	CDR3 protein	CDR3 DNA
TRBV6-5	.	.	TRBJ1-2	CASSSPRGPNYGYTF	TGTGCCAGCAGTTCCCCCCGTGGCCCTAACTATGGCTACACCTTC
TRBV7-3	.	TRBD2	TRBJ2-2	CASSLAPGLANTGELFF	TGTGCCAGCAGCTTAGCACCGGGACTAGCGAACACCGGGGAGCTGTTTTTT
TRBV19	.	TRBD2	TRBJ2-7	CASSRSGTSASYEQYF	TGTGCCAGTAGTAGGTCGGGGACTAGCGCATCCTACGAGCAGTACTTC
TRBV23-1	.	.	TRBJ2-1	CASSQSPRGFWNEQFF	TGCGCCAGCAGTCAATCGCCTAGGGGATTTTGGAATGAGCAGTTCTTC
TRBV29-1	few	.	TRBJ1-1	CSVVAGAEAFF	TGCAGCGTTGTTGCGGGAGCTGAAGCTTTCTTT
TRBV5-1	.	TRBD2	TRBJ2-7	CASSWTSGSTYEQYF	TGCGCCAGCAGCTGGACTAGCGGGAGCACATACGAGCAGTACTTC
TRBV11-2	once	.	TRBJ1-2	CASSEGLYGYTF	TGTGCCAGCAGCGAGGGCCTTTATGGCTACACCTTC
TRBV6-4	.	.	TRBJ2-7	CASSGTDPYEQYF	TGTGCCAGCAGTGGAACAGATCCCTACGAGCAGTACTTC
TRBV30	.	TRBD2	TRBJ2-5	CAWDSGSGETQYF	TGTGCCTGGGATAGCGGGAGTGGAGAGACCCAGTACTTC
TRBV19	.	TRBD2	TRBJ2-5	CASSSWTSGRDETQYF	TGTGCCAGTAGTTCATGGACTAGCGGGAGGGATGAGACCCAGTACTTC
TRBV13	.	.	TRBJ1-1	CASSFPQGEAFF	TGTGCCAGCAGCTTTCCGCAGGGTGAAGCTTTCTTT
TRBV5-1	.	.	TRBJ2-7	CASSLVQGRFEQYF	TGCGCCAGCAGCTTGGTCCAGGGGCGGTTCGAGCAGTACTTC
TRBV6-1	few	.	TRBJ1-5	CASSIEGGNQPQHF	TGTGCCAGCAGTATCGAGGGGGGGAATCAGCCCCAGCATTTT
TRBV5-1	.	.	TRBJ1-4	CASSLTDQNEKLFF	TGCGCCAGCAGCTTGACAGACCAGAATGAAAAACTGTTTTTT
TRBV4-2	.	.	TRBJ1-3	CASSQDLFAGAGNTIYF	TGTGCCAGCAGCCAAGATCTCTTTGCAGGGGCTGGAAACACCATATATTTT
TRBV5-1	.	.	TRBJ1-4	CASSLGLGDEKLFF	TGCGCCAGCAGCTTGGGCCTAGGGGATGAAAAACTGTTTTTT
TRBV6-5	.	TRBD2	TRBJ2-7	CASSYGGYDEQYF	TGTGCCAGCTCCTACGGGGGGTACGACGAGCAGTACTTC
TRBV27	.	TRBD2	TRBJ2-3	CASSFLAGGRTDTQYF	TGTGCCAGCAGTTTCCTAGCGGGAGGGCGCACAGATACGCAGTATTTT
TRBV2	.	TRBD2	TRBJ2-3	CAIWATSGLTDTQYF	TGTGCCATTTGGGCCACTAGCGGGCTCACAGATACGCAGTATTTT
TRBV18	.	.	TRBJ2-6	CASSPVYDSGANVLTF	TGTGCCAGCTCACCAGTCTATGACTCTGGGGCCAACGTCCTGACTTTC
TRBV19	.	.	TRBJ2-3	CASSTRLGEEYF	TGTGCCAGTAGTACCCGTTTGGGAGAAGAGTATTTT
TRBV27	once	TRBD2	TRBJ2-7	CASSLAGEVNEQYF	TGTGCCAGCAGTTTAGCGGGAGAGGTCAACGAGCAGTACTTC
TRBV6-4	few	.	TRBJ1-1	CASSEESYTEAFF	TGTGCCAGCAGTGAGGAGTCTTACACTGAAGCTTTCTTT
TRBV5-4	.	TRBD2	TRBJ2-2	CASSLIGTTTGELFF	TGTGCCAGCAGCTTGATCGGGACTACCACCGGGGAGCTGTTTTTT
TRBV5-4	.	TRBD1	TRBJ2-3	CASSTDRGRTDTQYF	TGTGCCAGCAGCACTGACAGGGGCCGCACAGATACGCAGTATTTT
TRBV27	.	.	TRBJ2-3	CASRPLGGAPTDTQYF	TGTGCCAGCAGACCGCTTGGGGGGGCTCCGACAGATACGCAGTATTTT
TRBV29-1	.	TRBD1	TRBJ2-1	CSAERGQSYNEQFF	TGCAGCGCCGAAAGGGGGCAATCCTACAATGAGCAGTTCTTC
TRBV5-1	.	.	TRBJ2-7	CASSLRDNYEQYF	TGCGCCAGCAGCCTCCGGGACAACTACGAGCAGTACTTC
TRBV27	.	.	TRBJ2-7	CASSPQTVYEQYF	TGTGCCAGCAGTCCACAGACAGTCTACGAGCAGTACTTC